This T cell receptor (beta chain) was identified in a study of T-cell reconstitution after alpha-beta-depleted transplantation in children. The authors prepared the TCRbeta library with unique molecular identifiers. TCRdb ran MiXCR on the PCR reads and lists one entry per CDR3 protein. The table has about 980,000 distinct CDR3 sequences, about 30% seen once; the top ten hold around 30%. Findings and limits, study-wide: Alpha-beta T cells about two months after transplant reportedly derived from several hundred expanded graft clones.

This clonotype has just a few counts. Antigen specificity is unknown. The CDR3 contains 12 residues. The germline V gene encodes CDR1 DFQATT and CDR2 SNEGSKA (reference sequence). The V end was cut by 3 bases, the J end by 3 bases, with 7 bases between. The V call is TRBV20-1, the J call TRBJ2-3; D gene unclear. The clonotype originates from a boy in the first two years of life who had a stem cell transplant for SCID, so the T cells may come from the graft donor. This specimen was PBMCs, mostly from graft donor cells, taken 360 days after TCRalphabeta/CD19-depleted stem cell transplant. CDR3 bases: TGCAGTGCTAGTCAAAGGACAGATACGCAGTATTTT. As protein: CSASQRTDTQYF.